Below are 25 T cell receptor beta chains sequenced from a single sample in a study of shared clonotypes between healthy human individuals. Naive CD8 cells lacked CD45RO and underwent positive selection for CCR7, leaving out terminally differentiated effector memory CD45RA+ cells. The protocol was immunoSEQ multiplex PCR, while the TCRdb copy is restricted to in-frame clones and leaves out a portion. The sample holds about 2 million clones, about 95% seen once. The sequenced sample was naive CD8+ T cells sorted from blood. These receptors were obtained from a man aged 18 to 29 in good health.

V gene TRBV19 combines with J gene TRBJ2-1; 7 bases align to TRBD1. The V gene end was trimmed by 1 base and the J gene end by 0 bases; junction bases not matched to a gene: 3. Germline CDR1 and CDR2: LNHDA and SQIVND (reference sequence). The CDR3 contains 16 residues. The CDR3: CASSIGWTGSYNEQFF. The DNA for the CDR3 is TGTGCCAGTAGTATAGGGTGGACAGGCTCCTACAATGAGCAGTTCTTC.

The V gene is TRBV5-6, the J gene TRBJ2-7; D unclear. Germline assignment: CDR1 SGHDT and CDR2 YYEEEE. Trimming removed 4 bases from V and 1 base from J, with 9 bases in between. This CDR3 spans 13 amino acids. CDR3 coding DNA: TGTGCCAGCAGCCCCCAGGCTTCCTACGAGCAGTACTTC. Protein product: CASSPQASYEQYF.

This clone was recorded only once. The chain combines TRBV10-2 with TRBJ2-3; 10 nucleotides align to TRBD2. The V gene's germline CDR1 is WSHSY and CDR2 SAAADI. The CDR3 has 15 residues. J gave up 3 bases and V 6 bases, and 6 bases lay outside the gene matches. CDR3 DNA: TGCGCCAGCAGCCCGCTAGCGGGGGAAACAGATACGCAGTATTTT. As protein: CASSPLAGETDTQYF.

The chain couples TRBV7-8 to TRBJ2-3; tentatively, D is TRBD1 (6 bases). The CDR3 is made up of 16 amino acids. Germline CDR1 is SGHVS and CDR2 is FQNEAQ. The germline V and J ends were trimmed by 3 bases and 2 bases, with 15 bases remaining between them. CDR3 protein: CASSFPDRMTTDTQYF. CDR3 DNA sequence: TGTGCCAGCAGCTTTCCAGACAGGATGACCACAGATACGCAGTATTTT.

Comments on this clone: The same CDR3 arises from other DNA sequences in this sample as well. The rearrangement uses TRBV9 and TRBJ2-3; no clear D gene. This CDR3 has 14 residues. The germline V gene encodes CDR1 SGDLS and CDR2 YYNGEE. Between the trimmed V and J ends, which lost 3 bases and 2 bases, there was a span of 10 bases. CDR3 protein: CASSGGASTDTQYF. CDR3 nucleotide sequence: TGTGCCAGCAGCGGAGGCGCTTCCACAGATACGCAGTATTTT. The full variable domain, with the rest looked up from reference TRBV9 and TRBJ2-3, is DSGVTQTPKHLITATGQRVTLRCSPRSGDLSVYWYQQSLDQGLQFLIQYYNGEERAKGNILERFSAQQFPDLHSELNLSSLELGDSALYFCASSGGASTDTQYFGPGTRLTVL.

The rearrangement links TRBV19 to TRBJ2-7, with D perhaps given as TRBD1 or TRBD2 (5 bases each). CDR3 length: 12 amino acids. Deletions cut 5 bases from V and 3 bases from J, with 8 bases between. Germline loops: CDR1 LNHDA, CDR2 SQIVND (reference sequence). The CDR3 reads CASSRGFYEQYF. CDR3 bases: TGTGCCAGTAGTCGGGGCTTCTACGAGCAGTACTTC.

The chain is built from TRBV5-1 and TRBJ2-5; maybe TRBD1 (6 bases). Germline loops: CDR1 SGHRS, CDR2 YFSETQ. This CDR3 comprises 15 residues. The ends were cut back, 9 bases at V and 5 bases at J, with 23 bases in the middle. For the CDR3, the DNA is TGCGCCAACCTACTAAGATCGACAGGTTTGGAGACCCAGTACTTC. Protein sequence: CANLLRSTGLETQYF.

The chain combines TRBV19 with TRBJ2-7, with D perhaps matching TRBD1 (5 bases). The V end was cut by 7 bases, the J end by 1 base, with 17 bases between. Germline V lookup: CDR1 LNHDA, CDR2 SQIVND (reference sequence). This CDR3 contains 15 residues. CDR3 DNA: TGTGCCAGTAACGAAAGGCAGGGTTCTTCCTACGAGCAGTACTTC. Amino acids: CASNERQGSSYEQYF.

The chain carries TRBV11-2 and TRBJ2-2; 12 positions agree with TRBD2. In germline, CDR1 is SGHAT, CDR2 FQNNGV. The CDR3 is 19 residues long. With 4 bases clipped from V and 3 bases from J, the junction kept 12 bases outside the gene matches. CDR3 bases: TGTGCCAGCAGCTCAAGACTAGCGGGAGTGGGGCGAGACACCGGGGAGCTGTTTTTT. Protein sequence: CASSSRLAGVGRDTGELFF.

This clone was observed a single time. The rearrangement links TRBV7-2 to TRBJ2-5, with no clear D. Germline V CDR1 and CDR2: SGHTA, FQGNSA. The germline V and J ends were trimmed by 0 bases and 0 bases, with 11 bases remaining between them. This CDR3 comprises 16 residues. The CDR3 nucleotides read TGTGCCAGCAGCTTAGCAGATGGCAGCTACCAAGAGACCCAGTACTTC. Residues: CASSLADGSYQETQYF.

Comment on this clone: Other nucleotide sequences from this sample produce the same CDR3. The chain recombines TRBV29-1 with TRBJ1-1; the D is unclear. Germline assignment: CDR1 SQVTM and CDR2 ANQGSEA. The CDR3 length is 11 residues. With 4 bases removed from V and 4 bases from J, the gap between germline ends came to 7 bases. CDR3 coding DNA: TGCAGCGTTGTGGGTGCCACTGAAGCTTTCTTT. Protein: CSVVGATEAFF.

Here the CDR3 reads CAWSGGSTSPLHF. The CDR3 DNA reads TGTGCCTGGAGCGGGGGTTCAACGTCACCCCTCCACTTT. The genes are TRBV30 and TRBJ1-6; D might be TRBD1 (5 bases). Germline V gene sequence: CDR1 GTSNPN, CDR2 SVGIG (reference sequence). Deletions cut 3 bases from V and 10 bases from J, with 13 bases between. The CDR3 sequence is 13 residues long.

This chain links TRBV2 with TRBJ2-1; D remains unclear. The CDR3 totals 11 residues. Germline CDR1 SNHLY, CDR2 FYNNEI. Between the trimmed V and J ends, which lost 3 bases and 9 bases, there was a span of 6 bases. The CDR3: CASSDLGEQFF. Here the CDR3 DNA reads TGTGCCAGCAGTGACCTGGGTGAGCAGTTCTTC. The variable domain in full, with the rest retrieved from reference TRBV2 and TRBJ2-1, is EPEVTQTPSHQVTQMGQEVILRCVPISNHLYFYWYRQILGQKVEFLVSFYNNEISEKSEIFDDQFSVERPDGSNFTLKIRSTKLEDSAMYFCASSDLGEQFFGPGTRLTVL.

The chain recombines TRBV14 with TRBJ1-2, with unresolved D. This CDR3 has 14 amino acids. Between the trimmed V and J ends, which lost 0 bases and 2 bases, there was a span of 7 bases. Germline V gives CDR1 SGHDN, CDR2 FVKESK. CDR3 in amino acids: CASSQEGPNYGYTF. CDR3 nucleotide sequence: TGTGCCAGCAGCCAAGAGGGTCCAAACTATGGCTACACCTTC.

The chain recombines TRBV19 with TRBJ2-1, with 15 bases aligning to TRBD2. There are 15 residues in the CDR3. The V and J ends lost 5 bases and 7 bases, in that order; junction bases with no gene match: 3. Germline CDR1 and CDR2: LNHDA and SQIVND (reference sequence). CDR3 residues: CASSEGLAGGNEQFF. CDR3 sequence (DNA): TGTGCCAGTAGTGAAGGACTAGCGGGAGGGAATGAGCAGTTCTTC.

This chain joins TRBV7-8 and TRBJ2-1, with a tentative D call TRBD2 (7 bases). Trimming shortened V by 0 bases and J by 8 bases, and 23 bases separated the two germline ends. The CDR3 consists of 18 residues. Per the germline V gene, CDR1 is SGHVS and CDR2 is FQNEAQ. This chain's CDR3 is CASSLAIGGAGGIDEQFF. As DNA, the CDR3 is TGTGCCAGCAGCTTAGCGATTGGGGGGGCAGGAGGGATCGATGAGCAGTTCTTC.

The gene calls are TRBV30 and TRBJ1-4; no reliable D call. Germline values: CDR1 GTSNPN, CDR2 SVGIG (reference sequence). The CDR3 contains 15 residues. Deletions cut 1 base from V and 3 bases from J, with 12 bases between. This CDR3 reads CAWSAAPAANEKLFF. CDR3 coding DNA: TGTGCCTGGAGTGCTGCGCCGGCAGCTAATGAAAAACTGTTTTTT.

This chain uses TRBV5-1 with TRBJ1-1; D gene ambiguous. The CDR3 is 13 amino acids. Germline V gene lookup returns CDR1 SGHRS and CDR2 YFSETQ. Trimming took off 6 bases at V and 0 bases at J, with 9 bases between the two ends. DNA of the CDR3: TGCGCCAGCAACGAGCTATTGAACACTGAAGCTTTCTTT. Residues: CASNELLNTEAFF.

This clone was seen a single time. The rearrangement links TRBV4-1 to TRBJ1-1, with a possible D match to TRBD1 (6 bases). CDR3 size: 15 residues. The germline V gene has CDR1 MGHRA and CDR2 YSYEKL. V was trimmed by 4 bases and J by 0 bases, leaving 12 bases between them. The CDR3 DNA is TGCGCCAGCAGCCCGGCAGGGGTAATGAACACTGAAGCTTTCTTT. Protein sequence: CASSPAGVMNTEAFF.

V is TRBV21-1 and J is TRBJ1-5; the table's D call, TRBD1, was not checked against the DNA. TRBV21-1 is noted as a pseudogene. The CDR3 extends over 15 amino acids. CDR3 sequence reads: CASSKGQGRNQPQHF. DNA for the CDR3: TGTGCCAGCAGCAAGGGACAGGGGAGAAATCAGCCCCAGCATTTT.

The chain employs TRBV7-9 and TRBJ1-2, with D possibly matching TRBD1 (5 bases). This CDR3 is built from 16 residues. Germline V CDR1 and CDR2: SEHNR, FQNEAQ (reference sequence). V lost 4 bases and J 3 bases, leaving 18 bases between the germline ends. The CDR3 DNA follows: TGTGCCAGCAGCTACTCAAGTGCTCAGGGTCACTATGGCTACACCTTC. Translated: CASSYSSAQGHYGYTF.

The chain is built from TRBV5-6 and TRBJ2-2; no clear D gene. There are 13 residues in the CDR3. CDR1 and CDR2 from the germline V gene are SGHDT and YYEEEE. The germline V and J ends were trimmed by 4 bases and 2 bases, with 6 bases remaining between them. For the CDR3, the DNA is TGTGCCAGCAGCCCTGAAAACACCGGGGAGCTGTTTTTT. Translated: CASSPENTGELFF.

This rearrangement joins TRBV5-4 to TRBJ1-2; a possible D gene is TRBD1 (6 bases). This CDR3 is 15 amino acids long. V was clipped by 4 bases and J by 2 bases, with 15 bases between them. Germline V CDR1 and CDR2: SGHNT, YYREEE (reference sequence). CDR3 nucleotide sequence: TGTGCCAGCAGCCTCCCCGGCGGGGGCAACTATGGCTACACCTTC. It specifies CASSLPGGGNYGYTF.

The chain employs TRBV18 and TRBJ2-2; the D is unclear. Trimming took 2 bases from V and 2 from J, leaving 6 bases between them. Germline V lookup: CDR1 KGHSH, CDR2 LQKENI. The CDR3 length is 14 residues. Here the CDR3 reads CASSPGVNTGELFF. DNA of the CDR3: TGTGCCAGCTCACCAGGGGTTAACACCGGGGAGCTGTTTTTT. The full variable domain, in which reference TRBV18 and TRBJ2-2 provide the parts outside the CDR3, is NAGVMQNPRHLVRRRGQEARLRCSPMKGHSHVYWYRQLPEEGLKFMVYLQKENIIDESGMPKERFSAEFPKEGPSILRIQQVVRGDSAAYFCASSPGVNTGELFFGEGSRLTVL.

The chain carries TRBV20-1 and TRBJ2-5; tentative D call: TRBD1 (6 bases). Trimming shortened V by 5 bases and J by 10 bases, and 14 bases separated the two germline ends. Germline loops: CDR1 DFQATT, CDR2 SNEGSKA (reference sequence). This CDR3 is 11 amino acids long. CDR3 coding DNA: TGCAGTGCTGGGACAAACGGTGACCAGTACTTC. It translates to CSAGTNGDQYF.